The rows below give T cell receptor beta chains drawn from one sample of a study of T cell responses to AZD1222 COVID-19 vaccine. Produced via immunoSEQ multiplex PCR; TCRdb's table is partial and in-frame only. The data hold approximately 68,000 clones, with roughly 84% observed a single time. The source material was peripheral blood, sampled on day 0 of AZD1222 vaccination. These receptors originate from an adult in good health. CDR3s include the opening cysteine and the closing phenylalanine or tryptophan. A D gene is named only where the DNA matches it firmly. Where a row states a size, it is once, few, many or the class of an expanded clone; other rows omit it.

size,V,D,J,DNA,CDR3
-,TRBV19,-,TRBJ1-2,TGTGCCAGTAGTATTCGCCCAGGGGATAATGGCTACACCTTC,CASSIRPGDNGYTF
-,TRBV14,-,TRBJ2-1,TGTGCCAGCAGCCCATGGACGGTAACCTACAATGAGCAGTTCTTC,CASSPWTVTYNEQFF
-,TRBV9,-,TRBJ2-3,TGTGCCAGCAGCGGACTATCGGACACAGATACGCAGTATTTT,CASSGLSDTDTQYF
-,TRBV10-3,TRBD1,TRBJ2-2,TGTGCCATCAGGGGGGACAGGGAGGCCGGGGAGCTGTTTTTT,CAIRGDREAGELFF
-,TRBV19,-,TRBJ2-7,TGTGCCAGTAGTATGGGGGGCCCTTCCTACGAGCAGTACTTC,CASSMGGPSYEQYF
few,TRBV5-4,TRBD1,TRBJ2-3,TGTGCCAGCAGCCCCCTGGGACAGGGAGAGGATACGCAGTATTTT,CASSPLGQGEDTQYF
once,TRBV15,-,TRBJ2-3,TGTGCCACCAGCAGAGATACAGACGGACATACGCAGTATTTT,CATSRDTDGHTQYF
few,TRBV3-1/TRBV3-2,TRBD1,TRBJ2-7,TGTGCCAGCTCGGGACAGGGAAGAAACGAGCAGTACTTC,CASSGQGRNEQYF
-,TRBV12-5,-,TRBJ1-5,TGTGCTAGTGGTTACGGCGATCAGCCCCAGCATTTT,CASGYGDQPQHF
-,TRBV5-1,-,TRBJ2-1,TGCGCCAGCAGCTCGGCAGGGGGGTACAATGAGCAGTTCTTC,CASSSAGGYNEQFF
-,TRBV4-1,TRBD2,TRBJ2-3,TGCGCCAGCAGCCCGGAATCCTCGGGCCGGGGGGGCCACACAGATACGCAGTATTTT,CASSPESSGRGGHTDTQYF